One and the same sample provided the 22 T cell receptor beta chains below, sequenced in a study of Ad26.COV2.S vaccination and SARS-CoV-2 variants (dated by TCRdb to about 2021). Read against the paper, the sample's treatment or condition label means: 15 to 20 received Ad26.COV2.S at low or high dose, single or two shots; 5 received placebo; per-sample allocation not given. For vaccine and placebo recipients, the sequenced repertoires came from samples collected on day 63 after the first injection. Preparation of the library involved the immunoSEQ multiplex PCR assay. Sourced from immuneACCESS, this table was stored by TCRdb with only in-frame sequences that have V and J called. A share of the clones is absent; for the studies checked, an unresolved V gene accounts for under half, and the remainder has no known explanation. This sample lists about 680,000 clones; 70% to 90% were detected once. The top ten constitute approximately 1.5% of the sample.

The sample was peripheral blood, taken in a trial of Ad26.COV2.S vaccine versus placebo. The receptor set was obtained from a person aged 18-65 years who received the Ad26.COV2.S COVID-19 vaccine or a placebo.

The chain combines TRBV6-5 with TRBJ2-1; 8 nucleotides agree with TRBD2. Germline trimming cut 7 bases from V and 4 bases from J; bases unmatched to any gene: 6. The CDR3 has 14 residues. Germline V lookup: CDR1 MNHEY, CDR2 SVGAGI. CDR3 DNA: TGTGCCAGCACCTCGGGCGGGAGGTACAATGAGCAGTTCTTC. Translation: CASTSGGRYNEQFF.

The V call is TRBV29-1, the J call TRBJ2-7; the D is unclear. The ends were cut back, 3 bases at V and 2 bases at J, with 17 bases in the middle. Looked up from germline, CDR1 is SQVTM and CDR2 is ANQGSEA. CDR3 length equals 15 residues. The CDR3 here is CSVEGGGRAPYEQYF. The DNA of the CDR3 is TGCAGCGTTGAGGGTGGCGGACGGGCGCCCTACGAGCAGTACTTC.

This clone occurred once. V and J are TRBV28 and TRBJ1-1; no clear D. Germline assignment: CDR1 MDHEN and CDR2 SYDVKM. V was cut by 8 bases and J by 1 base, with 11 bases left in between. This CDR3 region has 13 residues. CDR3 sequence (DNA): TGTGCCAGCGGCGACCCAACGAACACTGAAGCTTTCTTT. Amino acid sequence: CASGDPTNTEAFF. Complete variable domain (other parts from reference TRBV28 and TRBJ1-1): DVKVTQSSRYLVKRTGEKVFLECVQDMDHENMFWYRQDPGLGLRLIYFSYDVKMKEKGDIPEGYSVSREKKERFSLILESASTNQTSMYLCASGDPTNTEAFFGQGTRLTVV.

A remark on this clone: This CDR3 is also generated by other DNA sequences in the sample. V and J are TRBV30 and TRBJ1-2; unclear D gene. The V gene lost 0 bases and the J gene lost 5 bases, with 4 bases spanning the gap. This CDR3 is 11 amino acids long. Germline CDR1 and CDR2: GTSNPN and SVGIG (reference sequence). CDR3 nucleotides: TGTGCCTGGAGTGTGCGGTATGGCTACACCTTC. It is translated as CAWSVRYGYTF.

V and J are TRBV6-5 and TRBJ2-7; a weak D match, TRBD1 (6 bases). Germline V gene sequence: CDR1 MNHEY, CDR2 SVGAGI. The CDR3 runs to 15 residues. Trimming pared 5 bases from V and 3 bases from J, leaving 17 bases between. The CDR3 DNA is TGTGCCAGCAGTCCCACCGGGACAAATTACTACGAGCAGTACTTC. Translation gives CASSPTGTNYYEQYF.

The chain uses TRBV4-1 and TRBJ2-1, with 16 bases aligning to TRBD2. The germline gives CDR1 MGHRA, CDR2 YSYEKL. With 3 bases clipped from V and 8 bases from J, the junction kept 7 bases outside the gene matches. The CDR3 is made up of 17 amino acids. The DNA of the CDR3 is TGCGCCAGCAGCCACCCGGGACTAGCGGGGGGGCAGGATGAGCAGTTCTTC. Its protein is CASSHPGLAGGQDEQFF.

This chain links TRBV5-1 with TRBJ2-3; D remains unclear. CDR1 SGHRS and CDR2 YFSETQ come from the germline V gene. V was shortened by 5 bases and J by 6 bases, with 10 bases between the two germline ends. The CDR3 totals 12 residues. CDR3 nucleotide sequence: TGCGCCAGCAGTGGAGATTTGGATACGCAGTATTTT. Amino acids: CASSGDLDTQYF.

J is TRBJ2-7 and V is TRBV2; 9 bases match TRBD1. The CDR3 runs to 13 residues. Trimming took 8 bases from V and 4 from J; bases not matched to a gene: 6. Germline lookup yields CDR1 SNHLY and CDR2 FYNNEI. CDR3 protein: CASRTGEGYEQYF. As DNA, the CDR3 is TGTGCCAGCCGGACAGGGGAGGGGTACGAGCAGTACTTC. The full variable domain, rest sourced from reference TRBV2 and TRBJ2-7, is EPEVTQTPSHQVTQMGQEVILRCVPISNHLYFYWYRQILGQKVEFLVSFYNNEISEKSEIFDDQFSVERPDGSNFTLKIRSTKLEDSAMYFCASRTGEGYEQYFGPGTRLTVT.

The chain has TRBV6-5 and TRBJ2-5; 7 nucleotides agree with TRBD1. V shed 5 bases, J shed 6 bases, and the junction held 3 bases outside the gene matches. Per germline, CDR1 MNHEY and CDR2 SVGAGI. The CDR3 covers 12 residues. The CDR3 DNA is TGTGCCAGCAGTACAGGGGTGAAGACCCAGTACTTC. Its protein product is CASSTGVKTQYF.

The chain combines TRBV7-8 with TRBJ1-6; D unresolved. CDR1 SGHVS and CDR2 FQNEAQ come from the germline V gene. The length of the CDR3 is 14 residues. Trimming shortened V by 0 bases and J by 8 bases, and 8 bases separated the two germline ends. Here the CDR3 DNA reads TGTGCCAGCAGCTTAGCGTCCCGGGATTCACCCCTCCACTTT. Translated: CASSLASRDSPLHF.

This clone turned up a few times. Other DNA sequences in the sample encode the same CDR3. V and J are TRBV7-2 and TRBJ2-7, with 7 bases matching TRBD2. V was pared by 4 bases and J by 6 bases, with 12 bases of the junction left unmatched. This CDR3 comprises 15 residues. The V gene's germline CDR1 is SGHTA and CDR2 FQGNSA. This CDR3 is CASSSGGGRRLEQYF. CDR3 nucleotide sequence: TGTGCCAGCAGCTCCGGAGGCGGGAGACGTCTCGAGCAGTACTTC.

The J gene is TRBJ2-7, the V gene TRBV30; perhaps TRBD2 as D (5 bases). This CDR3 is built from 14 residues. V was trimmed by 3 bases and J by 0 bases, leaving 12 bases between them. Germline CDR1 is GTSNPN and CDR2 is SVGIG (reference sequence). The CDR3 nucleotides are TGTGCCTGGAGCTTACTAGATAGCTCCTACGAGCAGTACTTC. Translated, it gives CAWSLLDSSYEQYF.

This chain connects TRBV29-1 to TRBJ2-2; the D is unclear. With 7 bases removed from V and 4 bases from J, the gap between germline ends came to 10 bases. There are 12 residues in the CDR3. Germline V gene data show CDR1 as SQVTM and CDR2 as ANQGSEA. CDR3 amino acids: CSAPGGTGELFF. The CDR3 coding sequence is TGCAGCGCCCCAGGCGGCACCGGGGAGCTGTTTTTT.

The chain employs TRBV6-5 and TRBJ2-1; D gene ambiguous. CDR3 size: 12 residues. V was cut by 7 bases and J by 8 bases, with 12 bases left in between. Germline V gene lookup returns CDR1 MNHEY and CDR2 SVGAGI. Written as DNA, the CDR3 is TGTGCCAGCAAGACCTGGCGTGATGAGCAGTTCTTC. It is translated as CASKTWRDEQFF.

The DNA for the CDR3 is TGTGCCAGCAGCACGCCTAGGGTGCAGGTTGAAAAACTGTTTTTT. Translating gives CASSTPRVQVEKLFF. The chain combines TRBV21-1 with TRBJ1-4. TRBV21-1 is a pseudogene segment. The CDR3 totals 15 residues.

The V and J genes are TRBV4-2 and TRBJ2-1; 10 nucleotides match TRBD2. The ends lost 3 bases at V and 7 bases at J; junction bases unmatched: 6. Germline values: CDR1 LGHNA, CDR2 YNFKEQ. The CDR3 loop spans 15 amino acids. The DNA for the CDR3 is TGTGCCAGCAGCCATCCCAGCGGGAGGGCTAATGAGCAGTTCTTC. This codes for CASSHPSGRANEQFF.

V is TRBV24-1 and J is TRBJ2-3; TRBD2 matches 15 bases. V shed 4 bases, J shed 4 bases, and the junction held 8 bases outside the gene matches. The germline CDR1 and CDR2 sequences are KGHDR and SFDVKD. CDR3 length equals 18 residues. CDR3: CATSDDGLAGGLPDTQYF. The CDR3 DNA is TGTGCCACCAGTGACGACGGACTAGCGGGAGGGCTTCCAGATACGCAGTATTTT.

This rearrangement joins TRBV24-1 to TRBJ2-3; D call uncertain. V was pared by 4 bases and J by 3 bases, with 10 bases between. In germline, CDR1 is KGHDR, CDR2 SFDVKD. The CDR3 has 14 amino acids. CDR3 protein: CATSEPFGTDTQYF. The CDR3 region has the DNA TGTGCCACCAGTGAGCCCTTTGGTACAGATACGCAGTATTTT.

This clone was observed once. V is TRBV7-9 and J is TRBJ2-1; D uncertain. V was cut by 6 bases and J by 6 bases, with 15 bases left in between. In germline, CDR1 is SEHNR, CDR2 FQNEAQ (reference sequence). CDR3 length: 14 amino acids. CDR3: CASSDNGLSNEQFF. In nucleotides, the CDR3 is TGTGCCAGCAGTGACAATGGGTTGTCCAATGAGCAGTTCTTC.

This chain uses TRBV9 with TRBJ2-1, with D unclear. The germline V and J ends were trimmed by 0 bases and 3 bases, with 10 bases remaining between them. The CDR3 length is 15 residues. Germline V gene data show CDR1 as SGDLS and CDR2 as YYNGEE. The chain's CDR3 is CASSVGWVNYNEQFF. The CDR3 DNA follows: TGTGCCAGCAGCGTAGGGTGGGTAAACTACAATGAGCAGTTCTTC.

This chain joins TRBV24-1 and TRBJ2-1, with D hard to call. The V and J ends lost 3 bases and 0 bases respectively, with 8 bases between them. Germline assignment: CDR1 KGHDR and CDR2 SFDVKD. CDR3 size: 15 residues. The CDR3 is CATSDRRSSYNEQFF. The CDR3 bases are TGTGCCACCAGTGATAGGCGGTCCTCCTACAATGAGCAGTTCTTC.

The rearrangement uses TRBV18 and TRBJ2-1; TRBD2 aligns across 11 bases. From germline, CDR1 is KGHSH and CDR2 LQKENI. The CDR3 sequence is 16 residues long. The trim removed 4 bases at V and 3 bases at J, leaving 5 bases unmatched. The CDR3 DNA follows: TGTGCCAGCTCACTTCTAGGGACTAGCGGCTACAATGAGCAGTTCTTC. Protein sequence: CASSLLGTSGYNEQFF.